The 23 T cell receptor beta chains given below trace back to one sample, sequenced in a study of CD8 T cells in ankylosing spondylitis. A single record per CDR3 protein comes from TCRdb applying MiXCR to the 5' RACE reads. The sample shows a few hundred thousand distinct CDR3 sequences, approximately 20% of them seen only once. The sample consisted of blood, either unsorted or a sorted T cell fraction (not recorded which). The source is a male donor with ankylosing spondylitis or in good health (not recorded which).

This clonotype was counted only a few times. The rearrangement uses TRBV6-1 and TRBJ2-7; D tentatively reads TRBD1 or TRBD2 (5 bases each). The germline gives CDR1 MNHNS, CDR2 SASEGT. The length of the CDR3 is 15 residues. Between the trimmed V and J ends, which lost 7 bases and 0 bases, there was a span of 16 bases. CDR3 bases: TGTGCCAGCAAGGGTTGGGGGAAATCCTCCTACGAGCAGTACTTC. It yields the protein CASKGWGKSSYEQYF.

There are a few counts of this clonotype. The chain has TRBV5-6 and TRBJ2-5, with a possible D match to TRBD2 (6 bases). In germline, CDR1 is SGHDT, CDR2 YYEEEE. Trimming took off 2 bases at V and 4 bases at J, with 15 bases between the two ends. The length of the CDR3 is 15 residues. The chain's CDR3 is CASSFGTQVGETQYF. In DNA form, the CDR3 reads TGTGCCAGCAGCTTCGGGACTCAGGTGGGAGAGACCCAGTACTTC.

This clonotype showed up just a few times. J is TRBJ2-2 and V is TRBV30, with a tentative D call TRBD1 (6 bases). The CDR3 is 13 residues long. Germline values: CDR1 GTSNPN, CDR2 SVGIG (reference sequence). The V end lost 1 base, the J end lost 3 bases, and 6 bases lay between the germline ends. CDR3 protein: CAWSAGDTGELFF. CDR3 nucleotides: TGTGCCTGGAGTGCAGGGGACACCGGGGAGCTGTTTTTT. Filled out from reference TRBV30 and TRBJ2-2, the complete variable domain reads SQTIHQWPATLVQPVGSPLSLECTVEGTSNPNLYWYRQAAGRGLQLLFYSVGIGQISSEVPQNLSASRPQDRQFILSSKKLLLSDSGFYLCAWSAGDTGELFFGEGSRLTVL.

This clonotype was counted between two and nine times. CDR3 sequence: CASSVGTGRNTDTQYF. The CDR3 region has the DNA TGTGCCAGCAGTGTGGGGACAGGGCGGAACACAGATACGCAGTATTTT. The chain has TRBV25-1 and TRBJ2-3; 9 nucleotides match TRBD1. CDR3 length: 16 amino acids. V was pared by 4 bases and J by 2 bases, with 7 bases of the junction left unmatched. Germline V lookup: CDR1 MGHDK, CDR2 SYGVNS.

This clonotype has more than one count but fewer than ten. The chain couples TRBV29-1 to TRBJ1-1; D perhaps matches TRBD1 (5 bases). The V end was cut by 3 bases, the J end by 8 bases, with 16 bases between. Germline assignment: CDR1 SQVTM and CDR2 ANQGSEA. The CDR3 sequence is 13 residues long. CDR3 protein: CSVEDDSYREAFF. For the CDR3, the DNA is TGCAGCGTTGAGGACGACAGTTACCGAGAAGCTTTCTTT.

This clonotype was found a few times. The V call is TRBV5-6, the J call TRBJ2-7; tentatively, D is TRBD2 (6 bases). V was shortened by 6 bases and J by 3 bases, with 13 bases between the two germline ends. The CDR3 totals 13 residues. Germline CDR1 and CDR2: SGHDT and YYEEEE. The CDR3 here is CASTSRGDYEQYF. The CDR3 DNA reads TGTGCCAGCACCTCACGCGGGGACTACGAGCAGTACTTC.

CDR3 region: CASRSQGTEAFF. In nucleotides, the CDR3 is TGTGCCAGCAGATCACAGGGGACTGAAGCTTTCTTT. This chain links TRBV6-1 with TRBJ1-1, with 7 bases lining up with TRBD1. Germline V gene data show CDR1 as MNHNS and CDR2 as SASEGT. Trimming at V came to 6 bases and at J to 5 bases, leaving 3 bases not matched to a gene. This CDR3 is 12 amino acids long.

This chain connects TRBV12-3 or TRBV12-4 to TRBJ1-5; D is uncertain. Trimming pared 3 bases from V and 5 bases from J, leaving 8 bases between. This CDR3 has 13 amino acids. Here the CDR3 DNA reads TGTGCCAGCAGTTTGTTATGGTATCAGCCCCAGCATTTT. The encoded protein is CASSLLWYQPQHF.

The chain recombines TRBV3-1 with TRBJ2-2; D unresolved. The germline V and J ends were trimmed by 1 base and 7 bases, with 7 bases remaining between them. The V gene's germline CDR1 is LGHDT and CDR2 YNNKEL (reference sequence). There are 13 residues in the CDR3. Written as DNA, the CDR3 is TGTGCCAGCAGCCAAGCAGCATTCGGGGAGCTGTTTTTT. This gives the protein CASSQAAFGELFF.

This clonotype was detected ten times or more. The chain recombines TRBV5-6 with TRBJ2-1; TRBD1 agrees at 7 bases. V lost 0 bases to trimming and J lost 14 bases; unmatched junction nucleotides: 2. The CDR3 is 11 amino acids. Germline assignment: CDR1 SGHDT and CDR2 YYEEEE. The CDR3 bases are TGTGCCAGCAGCTTGGAAGGGACAGAGTTCTTC. It encodes CASSLEGTEFF.

This clonotype was counted only a few times. The chain uses TRBV4-1 and TRBJ2-4; TRBD1 or TRBD2 may be the D gene (5 bases each). CDR1 and CDR2 (germline): MGHRA, YSYEKL. V shed 2 bases and J shed 7 bases, with 9 bases lying between them. The CDR3 contains 13 residues. The CDR3 reads CASSQTGGNIQYF. As DNA, the CDR3 is TGCGCCAGCAGCCAAACAGGCGGGAACATTCAGTACTTC.

The rearrangement links TRBV5-6 to TRBJ2-4; D perhaps matches TRBD2 (5 bases). Germline CDR1 is SGHDT and CDR2 is YYEEEE. Trimming took 4 bases from V and 2 from J, leaving 10 bases between them. The CDR3 totals 14 residues. The DNA of the CDR3 is TGTGCCAGCAGCATCGAGGGAACCAAAAACATTCAGTACTTC. Protein: CASSIEGTKNIQYF.

In this sample, this clonotype turned up many times. This chain uses TRBV6-4 with TRBJ2-2; 8 bases are a match to TRBD2. This CDR3 has 15 residues. The V and J ends lost 6 bases and 4 bases, in that order; junction bases with no gene match: 7. Germline lookup yields CDR1 MRHNA and CDR2 SNTAGT. This chain's CDR3 is CASSLSGGGTGELFF. For the CDR3, the DNA is TGTGCCAGCAGCCTAAGCGGGGGAGGCACCGGGGAGCTGTTTTTT.

The chain combines TRBV12-3 or TRBV12-4 with TRBJ2-1; TRBD1 is a possible D gene (6 bases). The CDR3 length is 15 residues. V was cut by 8 bases and J by 3 bases, with 17 bases left in between. The CDR3 is CASGWGPGIYNEQFF. The DNA of the CDR3 is TGTGCCAGCGGATGGGGGCCGGGGATCTACAATGAGCAGTTCTTC.

This rearrangement joins TRBV12-3 or TRBV12-4 to TRBJ2-5, with D uncertain. CDR3 length: 13 residues. Trimming shortened V by 1 base and J by 5 bases, and 8 bases separated the two germline ends. The CDR3 here is CASSLVPIETQYF. The CDR3 coding sequence is TGTGCCAGCAGTTTAGTGCCTATTGAGACCCAGTACTTC.

This sequence joins TRBV27 and TRBJ2-5; D might be TRBD2 (6 bases). Per germline, CDR1 MNHEY and CDR2 SMNVEV (reference sequence). The CDR3 has 15 residues. Trimming cost V 5 bases and J 5 bases, with 18 bases left between them. CDR3 amino acids: CASSLGLEGLETQYF. CDR3 sequence (DNA): TGTGCCAGCAGTCTAGGACTGGAGGGGTTGGAGACCCAGTACTTC.

This clonotype was seen more than once but under ten times. V is TRBV12-3 or TRBV12-4 and J is TRBJ1-4, with unresolved D. With 6 bases removed from V and 0 bases from J, the gap between germline ends came to 14 bases. This CDR3 has 16 residues. The CDR3 nucleotides are TGTGCCAGCAGGGGTCAGGCGGATGCAACTAATGAAAAACTGTTTTTT. Residues: CASRGQADATNEKLFF.

J is TRBJ2-7 and V is TRBV29-1, with TRBD1 identical over 10 bases. V lost 7 bases, J lost 0 bases, and 6 bases stayed unmatched. This CDR3 contains 14 residues. The germline CDR1 and CDR2 sequences are SQVTM and ANQGSEA. The CDR3 nucleotides read TGCAGCGCCTGGGGGACAGGGGACTCCTACGAGCAGTACTTC. It specifies CSAWGTGDSYEQYF.

This clonotype came up a few times. The gene calls are TRBV10-3 and TRBJ1-3; D gene unclear. V was trimmed by 0 bases and J by 0 bases, leaving 6 bases between them. CDR1 and CDR2 from the germline V gene are ENHRY and SYGVKD. The CDR3 contains 15 residues. CDR3 in amino acids: CAISESSTSGNTIYF. The CDR3 DNA reads TGTGCCATCAGTGAGTCCTCCACCTCTGGAAACACCATATATTTT.

This chain links TRBV4-1 with TRBJ2-1, with D maybe TRBD2 (5 bases). Deletions cut 4 bases from V and 8 bases from J, with 18 bases between. This CDR3 has 15 amino acids. Germline V gene sequence: CDR1 MGHRA, CDR2 YSYEKL. The CDR3 spells CASSLGIISLDEQFF. The DNA for the CDR3 is TGCGCCAGCAGCCTCGGGATTATTAGCTTGGATGAGCAGTTCTTC.

V and J are TRBV4-1 and TRBJ2-3; TRBD1 matches 11 bases. The CDR3 sequence is 15 residues long. The germline V gene has CDR1 MGHRA and CDR2 YSYEKL. The trim removed 6 bases at V and 4 bases at J, leaving 6 bases unmatched. CDR3 amino acids: CASRVAGQGADTQYF. The CDR3 DNA is TGCGCCAGCAGAGTAGCGGGACAGGGGGCAGATACGCAGTATTTT.

The chain uses TRBV6-1 and TRBJ2-1, with D unresolved. The CDR3 is made up of 16 amino acids. Germline V CDR1 and CDR2: MNHNS, SASEGT. Trimming took off 3 bases at V and 0 bases at J, with 12 bases between the two ends. The CDR3 DNA is TGTGCCAGCAGTGATACTATATGGCACTCCTACAATGAGCAGTTCTTC. This gives the protein CASSDTIWHSYNEQFF.

This clonotype appeared many times. J is TRBJ1-1 and V is TRBV7-8; D might be TRBD1 (6 bases). The CDR3 loop spans 16 amino acids. Germline V lookup: CDR1 SGHVS, CDR2 FQNEAQ. V was shortened by 4 bases and J by 5 bases, with 20 bases between the two germline ends. In DNA, the CDR3 is TGTGCCAGCAGCTCGGGGGGCCCAGGGCCATGGACTGAAGCTTTCTTT. This sequence encodes CASSSGGPGPWTEAFF.